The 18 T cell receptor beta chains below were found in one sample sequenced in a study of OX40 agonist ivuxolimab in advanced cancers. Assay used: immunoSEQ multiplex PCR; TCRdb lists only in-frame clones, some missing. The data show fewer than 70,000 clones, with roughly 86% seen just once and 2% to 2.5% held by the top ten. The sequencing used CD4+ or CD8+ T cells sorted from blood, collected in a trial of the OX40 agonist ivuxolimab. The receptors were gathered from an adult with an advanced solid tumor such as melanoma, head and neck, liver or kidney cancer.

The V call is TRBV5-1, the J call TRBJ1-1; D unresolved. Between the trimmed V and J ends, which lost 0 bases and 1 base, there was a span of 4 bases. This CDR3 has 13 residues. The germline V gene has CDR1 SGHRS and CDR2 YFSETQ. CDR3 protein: CASSLGANTEAFF. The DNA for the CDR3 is TGCGCCAGCAGCTTGGGTGCGAACACTGAAGCTTTCTTT.

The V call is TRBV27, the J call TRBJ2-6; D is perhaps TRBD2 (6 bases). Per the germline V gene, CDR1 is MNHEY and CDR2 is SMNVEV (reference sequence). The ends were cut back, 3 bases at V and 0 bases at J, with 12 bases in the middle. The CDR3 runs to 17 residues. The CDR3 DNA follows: TGTGCCAGCAGTTTGAATCGGGGGAGCTCTGGGGCCAACGTCCTGACTTTC. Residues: CASSLNRGSSGANVLTF.

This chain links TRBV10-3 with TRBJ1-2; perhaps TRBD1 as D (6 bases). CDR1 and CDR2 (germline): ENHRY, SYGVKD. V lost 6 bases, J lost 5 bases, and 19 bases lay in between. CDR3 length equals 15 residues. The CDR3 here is CAIRVEGVIPYGYTF. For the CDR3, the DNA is TGTGCCATCAGGGTGGAGGGGGTTATACCTTATGGCTACACCTTC.

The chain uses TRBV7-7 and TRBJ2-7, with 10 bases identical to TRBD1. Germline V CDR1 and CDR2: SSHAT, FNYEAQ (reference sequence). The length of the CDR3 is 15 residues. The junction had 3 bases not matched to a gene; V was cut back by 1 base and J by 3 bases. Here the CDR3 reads CASSLGTGGGYEQYF. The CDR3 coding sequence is TGTGCCAGCAGCTTAGGGACAGGGGGTGGCTACGAGCAGTACTTC.

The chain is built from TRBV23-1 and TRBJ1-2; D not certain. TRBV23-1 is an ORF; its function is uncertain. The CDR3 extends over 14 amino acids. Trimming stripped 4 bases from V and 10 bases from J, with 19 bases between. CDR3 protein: CASSPPESPLDYTF. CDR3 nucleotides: TGCGCCAGCAGTCCTCCCGAGAGCCCCCTAGACTACACCTTC.

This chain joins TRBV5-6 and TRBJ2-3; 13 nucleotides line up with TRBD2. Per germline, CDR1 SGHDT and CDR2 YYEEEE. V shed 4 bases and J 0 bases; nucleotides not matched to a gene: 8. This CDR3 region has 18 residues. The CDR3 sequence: CASSRGLAGARSTDTQYF. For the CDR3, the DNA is TGTGCCAGCAGCCGCGGACTAGCGGGGGCCCGGAGCACAGATACGCAGTATTTT.

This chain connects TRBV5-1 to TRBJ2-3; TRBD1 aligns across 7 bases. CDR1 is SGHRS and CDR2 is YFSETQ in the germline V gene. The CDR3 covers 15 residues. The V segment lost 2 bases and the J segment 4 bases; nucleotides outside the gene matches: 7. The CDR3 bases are TGCGCCAGCAGCTTCGGACAGGTTAAGCCAGATACGCAGTATTTT. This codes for CASSFGQVKPDTQYF.

The DNA of the CDR3 is TGTGCCGCTTGGACAGGGTCAAGGGAAGCTTTCTTT. Translation gives CAAWTGSREAFF. The chain is built from TRBV28 and TRBJ1-1; 8 bases map to TRBD1. The CDR3 spans 12 residues. The J segment lost 8 bases and the V segment lost 11 bases, leaving 10 bases of the junction unmatched. Germline V gene lookup returns CDR1 MDHEN and CDR2 SYDVKM.

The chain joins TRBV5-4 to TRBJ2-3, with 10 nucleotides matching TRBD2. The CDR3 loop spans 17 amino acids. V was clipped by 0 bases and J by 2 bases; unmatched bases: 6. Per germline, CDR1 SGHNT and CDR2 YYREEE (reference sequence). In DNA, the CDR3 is TGTGCCAGCAGCTTGGCCCTTACTAGCGGGAACACAGATACGCAGTATTTT. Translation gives CASSLALTSGNTDTQYF.

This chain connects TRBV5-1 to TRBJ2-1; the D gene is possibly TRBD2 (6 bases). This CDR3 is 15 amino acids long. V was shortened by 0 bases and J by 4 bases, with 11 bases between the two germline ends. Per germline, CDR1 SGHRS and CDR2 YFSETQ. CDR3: CASSLASGLYNEQFF. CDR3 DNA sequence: TGCGCCAGCAGCTTGGCCTCGGGACTTTACAATGAGCAGTTCTTC.

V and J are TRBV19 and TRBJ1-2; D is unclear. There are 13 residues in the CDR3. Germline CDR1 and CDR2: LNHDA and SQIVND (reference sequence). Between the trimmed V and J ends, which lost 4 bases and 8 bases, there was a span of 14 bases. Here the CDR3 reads CASSNRATQGYTF. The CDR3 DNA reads TGTGCCAGTAGTAACCGGGCCACGCAAGGCTACACCTTC.

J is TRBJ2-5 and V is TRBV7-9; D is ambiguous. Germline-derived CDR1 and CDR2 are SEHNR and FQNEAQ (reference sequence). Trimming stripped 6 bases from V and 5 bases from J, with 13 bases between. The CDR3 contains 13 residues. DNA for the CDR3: TGTGCCAGCAGGAGGCAGGCGGAGGAGACCCAGTACTTC. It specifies CASRRQAEETQYF.

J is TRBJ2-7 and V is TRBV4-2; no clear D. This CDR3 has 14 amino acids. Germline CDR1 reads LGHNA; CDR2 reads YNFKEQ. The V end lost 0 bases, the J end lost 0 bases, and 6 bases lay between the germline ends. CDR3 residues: CASSQDLSSYEQYF. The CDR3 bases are TGTGCCAGCAGCCAAGATCTTAGCTCCTACGAGCAGTACTTC.

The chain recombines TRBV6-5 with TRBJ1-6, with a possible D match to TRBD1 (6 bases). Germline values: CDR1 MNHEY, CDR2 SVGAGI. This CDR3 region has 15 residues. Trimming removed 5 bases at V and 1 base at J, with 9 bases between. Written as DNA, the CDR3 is TGTGCCAGCAGTCACAGGGTGTCCTATAATTCACCCCTCCACTTT. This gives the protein CASSHRVSYNSPLHF.

The CDR3 DNA follows: TGTGCCAGCAGTGAAGACACCGGGAGTCAGCCCCAGCATTTT. This encodes CASSEDTGSQPQHF. The rearrangement links TRBV6-1 to TRBJ1-5, with D uncertain. Germline CDR1 is MNHNS and CDR2 is SASEGT. The CDR3 has 14 amino acids. Deletions cut 1 base from V and 6 bases from J, with 10 bases between.

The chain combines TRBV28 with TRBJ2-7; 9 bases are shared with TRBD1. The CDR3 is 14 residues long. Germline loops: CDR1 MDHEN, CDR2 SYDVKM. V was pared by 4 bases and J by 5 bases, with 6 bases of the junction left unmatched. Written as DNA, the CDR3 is TGTGCCAGCAGTTCTCCGGGACAGGGTAACGAGCAGTACTTC. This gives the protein CASSSPGQGNEQYF.

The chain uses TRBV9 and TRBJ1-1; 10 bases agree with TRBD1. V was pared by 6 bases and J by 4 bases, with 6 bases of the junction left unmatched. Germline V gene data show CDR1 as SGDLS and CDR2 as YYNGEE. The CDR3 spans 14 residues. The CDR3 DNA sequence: TGTGCCAGCAAAAGAGGGACAGGGGCCACTGAAGCTTTCTTT. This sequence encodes CASKRGTGATEAFF.

CDR3 protein: CASSRSTGGYEQYF. The CDR3 region has the DNA TGTGCCAGCAGTAGGAGTACAGGGGGCTACGAGCAGTACTTC. J is TRBJ2-7 and V is TRBV6-6; 8 bases match TRBD1. V lost 5 bases and J lost 3; bases outside the gene matches: 6. This CDR3 is 14 amino acids long. Germline CDR1 is MNHNY and CDR2 is SVGAGI (reference sequence).